This TCR beta chain was sequenced during a study of cytomegalovirus exposure and HLA in healthy donors. Findings and caveats of the study: A few CMV-associated chains proved CMV antigen-specific in vitro. Some TCR beta chains (approximately 180 of them) were listed as cytomegalovirus-associated.

V shed 4 bases and J shed 6 bases, with 23 bases lying between them. The CDR3 totals 16 residues. Germline lookup yields CDR1 SGHRS and CDR2 YFSETQ. Regarding this clone: Its matching antigen is unknown.

This table comes from immunoSEQ multiplex PCR, and its TCRdb copy is limited to in-frame clones, with some not included. The sample consists of over 150,000 clones, around nine tenths of them appearing once. This rearrangement joins TRBV5-1 to TRBJ2-7, with D maybe TRBD2 (5 bases). The sequence was collected from a man between 18 and 35 years old in good health and CMV-seropositive. The sequencing input was PBMCs. CDR3 residues: CASSIGGSGALLEQYF. The CDR3 nucleotides are TGCGCCAGCAGCATTGGAGGCTCAGGAGCCTTACTCGAGCAGTACTTC.